The next 3 T cell receptor beta chains were all read from a single sample in a study of regulatory T cells in long-lasting Graves disease. Library construction for TCR beta used iRepertoire HTBI primers and Arm-PCR of CDR3 regions. Each CDR3 protein is one row after TCRdb ran MiXCR on the multiplex PCR reads. The table has hundreds of thousands of distinct CDR3 sequences, less than 25% seen once. Time point here: persistent/refractory GD, antithyroid drugs over 5 years with positive TRAb. From RNA extracted from PBMCs, the TCR library was made. The sequenced sample was peripheral blood mononuclear cells (PBMCs), obtained when the disease was refractory, from a patient treated with antithyroid drugs. Receptors originate from a female donor with Graves disease.

This clonotype was seen ten or more times. This rearrangement joins TRBV12-3 or TRBV12-4 to TRBJ2-7; 7 bases align to TRBD1. The ends lost 0 bases at V and 2 bases at J; junction bases unmatched: 1. This CDR3 region has 14 residues. In DNA form, the CDR3 reads TGTGCCAGCAGTTTAGCAGGGACAGCCTACGAGCAGTACTTC. The encoded protein is CASSLAGTAYEQYF.

This clonotype came up a few times. This chain uses TRBV19 with TRBJ1-2; D may be TRBD1 (6 bases). The CDR3 is 12 amino acids. The V and J ends lost 7 bases and 7 bases respectively, with 13 bases between them. Germline V CDR1 and CDR2: LNHDA, SQIVND (reference sequence). In DNA form, the CDR3 reads TGTGCCAGTATCCAACAGGGAGGTGGCTACACCTTC. Protein product: CASIQQGGGYTF.

The V and J genes are TRBV7-9 and TRBJ2-3; D might be TRBD2 (6 bases). The CDR3 is 17 residues long. Trimming pared 1 base from V and 2 bases from J, leaving 16 bases between. From germline, CDR1 is SEHNR and CDR2 FQNEAQ (reference sequence). The CDR3 sequence: CASSLGGGMVDTDTQYF. CDR3 DNA sequence: TGTGCCAGCAGCTTAGGTGGCGGGATGGTGGACACAGATACGCAGTATTTT. The whole variable domain, remainder taken from reference TRBV7-9 and TRBJ2-3, is DTGVSQNPRHKITKRGQNVTFRCDPISEHNRLYWYRQTLGQGPEFLTYFQNEAQLEKSRLLSDRFSAERPKGSFSTLEIQRTEQGDSAMYLCASSLGGGMVDTDTQYFGPGTRLTVL.